This T cell receptor beta chain was recorded in a study of cytomegalovirus exposure and HLA in healthy donors. Study conclusions and caveats: Indistinguishability led to the exclusion of some V segments, TRBV6-2 and TRBV6-3 included. Cytomegalovirus status was reportedly diagnosed by the classifier with high specificity and sensitivity.

It was with 60 Vbeta and 13 Jbeta primers that the PCR ran. TCRdb's table, derived via immunoSEQ multiplex PCR, lists solely in-frame clones and lacks some. The table records roughly 220,000 clones, roughly 70% of them present only once. This clone was counted between two and nine times. Its matching antigen is unknown. CDR1 and CDR2 (germline): SGHRS, YFSETQ. Trimming took 0 bases from V and 3 from J, leaving 6 bases between them. This CDR3 is 13 amino acids long. The clonotype originates from a man between 35 and 55 years old in good health and CMV-seropositive. The specimen sequenced was PBMCs. The J gene is TRBJ1-2, the V gene TRBV5-1; no clear D gene. The CDR3 DNA is TGCGCCAGCAGCTTGGACCCGGACTATGGCTACACCTTC. Amino acids: CASSLDPDYGYTF.